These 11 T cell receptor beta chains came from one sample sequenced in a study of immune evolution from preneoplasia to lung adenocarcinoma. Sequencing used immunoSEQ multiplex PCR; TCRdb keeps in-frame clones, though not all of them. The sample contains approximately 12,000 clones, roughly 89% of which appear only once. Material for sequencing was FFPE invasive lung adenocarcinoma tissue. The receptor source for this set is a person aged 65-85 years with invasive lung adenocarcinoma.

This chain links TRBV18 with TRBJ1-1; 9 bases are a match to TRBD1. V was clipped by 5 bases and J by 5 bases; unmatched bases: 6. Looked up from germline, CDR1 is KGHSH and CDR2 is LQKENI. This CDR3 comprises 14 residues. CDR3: CASSSGQGMTEAFF. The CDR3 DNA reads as TGTGCCAGCTCATCCGGACAGGGGATGACTGAAGCTTTCTTT.

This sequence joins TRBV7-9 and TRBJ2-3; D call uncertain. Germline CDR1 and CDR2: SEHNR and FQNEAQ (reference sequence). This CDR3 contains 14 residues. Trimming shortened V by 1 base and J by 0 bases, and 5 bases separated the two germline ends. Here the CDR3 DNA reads TGTGCCAGCAGCTTAGATGCCAGCACAGATACGCAGTATTTT. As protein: CASSLDASTDTQYF.

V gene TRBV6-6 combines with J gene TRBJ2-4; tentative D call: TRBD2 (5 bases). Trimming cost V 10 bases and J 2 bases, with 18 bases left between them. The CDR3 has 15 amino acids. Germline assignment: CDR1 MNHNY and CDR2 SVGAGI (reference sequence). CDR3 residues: CATKDSFLTKNIQYF. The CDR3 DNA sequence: TGTGCCACCAAGGACTCATTTTTGACCAAAAACATTCAGTACTTC.

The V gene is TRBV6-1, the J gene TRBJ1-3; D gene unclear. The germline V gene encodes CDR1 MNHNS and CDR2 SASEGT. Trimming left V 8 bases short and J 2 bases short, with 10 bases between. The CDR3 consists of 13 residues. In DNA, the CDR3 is TGTGCCAGCGGCCCCCATCCTGGAAACACCATATATTTT. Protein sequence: CASGPHPGNTIYF.

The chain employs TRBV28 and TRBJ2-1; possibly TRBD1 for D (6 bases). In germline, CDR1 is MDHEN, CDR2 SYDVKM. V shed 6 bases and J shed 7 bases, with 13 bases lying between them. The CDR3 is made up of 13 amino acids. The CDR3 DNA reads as TGTGCCAGCAGCCCTCAGGGGCTGAATGAGCAGTTCTTC. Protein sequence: CASSPQGLNEQFF. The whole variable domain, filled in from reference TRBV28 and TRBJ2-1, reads DVKVTQSSRYLVKRTGEKVFLECVQDMDHENMFWYRQDPGLGLRLIYFSYDVKMKEKGDIPEGYSVSREKKERFSLILESASTNQTSMYLCASSPQGLNEQFFGPGTRLTVL.

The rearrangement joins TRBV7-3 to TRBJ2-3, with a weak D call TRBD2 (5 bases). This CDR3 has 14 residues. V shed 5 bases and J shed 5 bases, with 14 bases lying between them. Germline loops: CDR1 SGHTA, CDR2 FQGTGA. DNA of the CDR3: TGTGCCAGCAGCCGATCTAGCTCCTTAGATACGCAGTATTTT. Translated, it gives CASSRSSSLDTQYF.

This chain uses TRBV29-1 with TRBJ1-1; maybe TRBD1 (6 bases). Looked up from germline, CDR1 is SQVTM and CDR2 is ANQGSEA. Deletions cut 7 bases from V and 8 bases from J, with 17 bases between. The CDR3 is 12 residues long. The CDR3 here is CSGVGRGAEAFF. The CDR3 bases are TGCAGCGGGGTCGGTAGGGGGGCAGAAGCTTTCTTT.

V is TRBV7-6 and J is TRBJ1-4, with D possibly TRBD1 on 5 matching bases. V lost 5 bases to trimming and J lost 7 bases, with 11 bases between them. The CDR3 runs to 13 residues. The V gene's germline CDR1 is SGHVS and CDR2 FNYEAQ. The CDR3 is CASSAQGSEKLFF. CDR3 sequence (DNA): TGTGCCAGCAGCGCCCAGGGAAGTGAAAAACTGTTTTTT.

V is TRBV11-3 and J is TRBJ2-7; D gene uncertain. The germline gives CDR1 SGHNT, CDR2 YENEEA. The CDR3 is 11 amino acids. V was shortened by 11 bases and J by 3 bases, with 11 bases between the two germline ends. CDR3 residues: CACHLVYEQYF. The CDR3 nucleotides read TGTGCCTGCCACCTGGTCTACGAGCAGTACTTC.

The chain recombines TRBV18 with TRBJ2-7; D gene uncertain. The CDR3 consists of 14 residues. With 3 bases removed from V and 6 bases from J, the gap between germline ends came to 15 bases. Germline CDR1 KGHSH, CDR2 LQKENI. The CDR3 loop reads CASSPMGSSVEQYF. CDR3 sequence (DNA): TGTGCCAGCTCACCCATGGGTAGCTCTGTCGAGCAGTACTTC.

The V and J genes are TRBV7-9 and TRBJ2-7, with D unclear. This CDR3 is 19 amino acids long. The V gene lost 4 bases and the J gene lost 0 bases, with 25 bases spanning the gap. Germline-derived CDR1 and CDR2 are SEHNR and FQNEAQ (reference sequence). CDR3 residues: CASSSTLYPHLDHSYEQYF. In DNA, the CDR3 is TGTGCCAGCAGCTCTACCTTATACCCTCACCTTGACCACTCCTACGAGCAGTACTTC.